Presented here are 19 T cell receptor beta chains from one specimen sequenced in a study of shared clonotypes between healthy human individuals. The table came from immunoSEQ multiplex PCR; TCRdb's copy has only in-frame clones and leaves some out. The sample includes roughly 720,000 clones, roughly 88% of them seen just once. The sequenced sample consisted of memory CD8+ T cells from PBMCs. Documented subset: CD45RO+ cells pooled with CCR7-negative TemRA cells. These receptors were collected from a man between 18 and 29 years old in good health. Some clones in this sample may be carry-over from other donors' samples.

This sequence joins TRBV13 and TRBJ1-3; D not resolved. Trimming pared 2 bases from V and 0 bases from J, leaving 11 bases between. Germline CDR1 is PRHDT and CDR2 is FYEKMQ (reference sequence). The CDR3 is 16 residues long. CDR3 residues: CASSLRPRSSGNTIYF. The CDR3 nucleotides read TGTGCCAGCAGCTTACGTCCCCGGAGCTCTGGAAACACCATATATTTT.

The rearrangement joins TRBV27 to TRBJ2-7; no clear D. CDR3 size: 14 residues. V lost 5 bases, J lost 2 bases, and 13 bases lay in between. CDR1 and CDR2 from the germline V gene are MNHEY and SMNVEV (reference sequence). CDR3 sequence: CASSPTSKPYEQYF. The CDR3 coding sequence is TGTGCCAGCAGTCCAACCTCGAAGCCCTACGAGCAGTACTTC.

The chain combines TRBV11-2 with TRBJ1-1, with a possible D match to TRBD1 (6 bases). Germline V gives CDR1 SGHAT, CDR2 FQNNGV. CDR3 length: 14 amino acids. V gave up 5 bases and J gave up 3 bases, with 13 bases separating them. CDR3 residues: CASSQFRGDTEAFF. CDR3 nucleotides: TGTGCCAGCAGCCAATTTAGGGGGGACACTGAAGCTTTCTTT.

The V call is TRBV9, the J call TRBJ2-1; D is tentatively TRBD1 or TRBD2 (5 bases each). This CDR3 comprises 14 residues. From germline, CDR1 is SGDLS and CDR2 YYNGEE. V lost 0 bases, J lost 12 bases, and 16 bases lay in between. The CDR3 nucleotides read TGTGCCAGCAGCGTAGGAGACAAAAGGGGAGTGCAGTTCTTC. It encodes CASSVGDKRGVQFF. The variable domain in full, with the rest retrieved from reference TRBV9 and TRBJ2-1, is DSGVTQTPKHLITATGQRVTLRCSPRSGDLSVYWYQQSLDQGLQFLIQYYNGEERAKGNILERFSAQQFPDLHSELNLSSLELGDSALYFCASSVGDKRGVQFFGPGTRLTVL.

The J gene is TRBJ1-2, the V gene TRBV27; no clear D gene. Germline CDR1 is MNHEY and CDR2 is SMNVEV (reference sequence). V was shortened by 5 bases and J by 7 bases, with 17 bases between the two germline ends. The CDR3 has 14 residues. The CDR3 loop is CASSPRAGRGGYTF. The CDR3, as DNA: TGTGCCAGCAGTCCACGGGCGGGGAGAGGTGGCTACACCTTC.

The V gene is TRBV7-9, the J gene TRBJ2-7; D not certain. The CDR3 has 12 amino acids. V lost 5 bases to trimming and J lost 6 bases, with 11 bases between them. The germline gives CDR1 SEHNR, CDR2 FQNEAQ (reference sequence). The CDR3 region is CASSPGYGEQYF. The CDR3 region has the DNA TGTGCCAGCAGCCCCGGGTACGGCGAGCAGTACTTC.

This chain uses TRBV29-1 with TRBJ2-2; maybe TRBD2 (6 bases). V lost 3 bases, J lost 10 bases, and 12 bases lay in between. The CDR3 contains 12 residues. Germline CDR1 and CDR2: SQVTM and ANQGSEA. CDR3 in amino acids: CSVEEGGLELFF. DNA for the CDR3: TGCAGCGTTGAGGAGGGAGGTCTGGAGCTGTTTTTT.

This chain connects TRBV28 to TRBJ1-1; TRBD1 might be the D (5 bases). Germline assignment: CDR1 MDHEN and CDR2 SYDVKM. The CDR3 is made up of 16 amino acids. V dropped 1 base and J dropped 1 base, with 13 bases sitting between them. The CDR3 DNA follows: TGTGCCAGCAGTTTATTCTATAGGGGCTCGAACACTGAAGCTTTCTTT. It yields the protein CASSLFYRGSNTEAFF. The whole variable domain, remainder taken from reference TRBV28 and TRBJ1-1, is DVKVTQSSRYLVKRTGEKVFLECVQDMDHENMFWYRQDPGLGLRLIYFSYDVKMKEKGDIPEGYSVSREKKERFSLILESASTNQTSMYLCASSLFYRGSNTEAFFGQGTRLTVV.

The chain has TRBV28 and TRBJ1-1; D unclear. Germline lookup yields CDR1 MDHEN and CDR2 SYDVKM. V was trimmed by 6 bases and J by 11 bases, leaving 34 bases between them. The CDR3 spans 18 residues. Here the CDR3 DNA reads TGTGCCAGCAGGCATGCCTTGGTGTGGCTTGCGGCCGGGCCTGTGGCTTTCTTT. This encodes CASRHALVWLAAGPVAFF.

The rearrangement joins TRBV15 to TRBJ2-7; D unresolved. From germline, CDR1 is LNHNV and CDR2 YYDKDF (reference sequence). This CDR3 region has 13 residues. V lost 8 bases and J 2 bases, leaving 13 bases between the germline ends. The CDR3 bases are TGTGCCACCTCTAGAGGCCTTACCTACGAGCAGTACTTC. This sequence encodes CATSRGLTYEQYF.

Note on this clone: A read error is likely here: a far larger clone is one base away. Distinct nucleotide sequences in the sample also encode this CDR3. The chain uses TRBV30 and TRBJ1-1; perhaps TRBD1 as D (5 bases). The V and J ends lost 3 bases and 2 bases respectively, with 7 bases between them. There are 12 residues in the CDR3. Germline CDR1 GTSNPN, CDR2 SVGIG (reference sequence). The CDR3: CAWRRGNTEAFF. The CDR3 DNA reads as TGTGCCTGGAGGAGGGGCAACACTGAAGCTTTCTTT. The entire variable domain, with the rest obtained from reference TRBV30 and TRBJ1-1, is as follows: SQTIHQWPATLVQPVGSPLSLECTVEGTSNPNLYWYRQAAGRGLQLLFYSVGIGQISSEVPQNLSASRPQDRQFILSSKKLLLSDSGFYLCAWRRGNTEAFFGQGTRLTVV.

The chain carries TRBV27 and TRBJ1-3; maybe TRBD1 (6 bases). Trimming shortened V by 5 bases and J by 0 bases, and 11 bases separated the two germline ends. This CDR3 is 15 amino acids long. The V gene's germline CDR1 is MNHEY and CDR2 SMNVEV (reference sequence). Here the CDR3 DNA reads TGTGCCAGCAGTGCCGGACAGTACTCTGGAAACACCATATATTTT. It translates to CASSAGQYSGNTIYF.

The genes are TRBV4-1 and TRBJ1-3; D gene uncertain. Trimming took off 0 bases at V and 4 bases at J, with 13 bases between the two ends. From germline, CDR1 is MGHRA and CDR2 YSYEKL. This CDR3 has 16 residues. This chain's CDR3 is CASSQEVPGSGNTIYF. CDR3 DNA: TGCGCCAGCAGCCAAGAGGTGCCGGGGAGCGGAAACACCATATATTTT.

The chain couples TRBV14 to TRBJ2-5, with 9 positions matching TRBD2. The CDR3 is made up of 17 amino acids. CDR1 is SGHDN, CDR2 FVKESK, per germline. V shed 2 bases, J shed 5 bases, and the junction held 12 bases outside the gene matches. The CDR3 spells CASSQPYGVAGAETQYF. The CDR3 DNA is TGTGCCAGCAGCCAACCCTATGGGGTAGCGGGAGCGGAGACCCAGTACTTC.

This rearrangement joins TRBV30 to TRBJ2-1; 8 nucleotides match TRBD2. Germline assignment: CDR1 GTSNPN and CDR2 SVGIG (reference sequence). The CDR3 covers 15 residues. The J segment lost 3 bases and the V segment lost 1 base, leaving 5 bases of the junction unmatched. The CDR3 here is CAWSGSGRIYNEQFF. The CDR3, as DNA: TGTGCCTGGAGTGGGAGCGGGAGAATCTACAATGAGCAGTTCTTC.

The genes are TRBV27 and TRBJ1-5; 7 nucleotides match TRBD1. With V trimmed by 6 bases and J by 2 bases, 10 bases remained unmatched. CDR1 and CDR2 (germline): MNHEY, SMNVEV (reference sequence). The CDR3 runs 16 residues. The CDR3 DNA sequence: TGTGCCAGCAGCTCACTTTACAGGGGTGGCAATCAGCCCCAGCATTTT. The encoded protein is CASSSLYRGGNQPQHF.

The chain recombines TRBV5-6 with TRBJ2-3; 8 nucleotides agree with TRBD2. CDR1 is SGHDT, CDR2 YYEEEE, per germline. V shed 0 bases and J 1 base; nucleotides not matched to a gene: 7. This CDR3 is built from 17 residues. CDR3 residues: CASSLVRAGGGTDTQYF. The CDR3 nucleotides are TGTGCCAGCAGCTTGGTGAGGGCGGGAGGAGGCACAGATACGCAGTATTTT.

The V call is TRBV5-1, the J call TRBJ2-1; the D call may be TRBD1 or TRBD2 (5 bases each). The CDR3 has 16 residues. Per the germline V gene, CDR1 is SGHRS and CDR2 is YFSETQ. Trimming pared 4 bases from V and 0 bases from J, leaving 14 bases between. The CDR3 DNA is TGCGCCAGCAGCCCGGGGACCGTGAGCTCCTACAATGAGCAGTTCTTC. This codes for CASSPGTVSSYNEQFF.

This CDR3 is CASSLRPPVRVTGELFF. The CDR3 DNA sequence: TGTGCCAGCAGTTTAAGGCCGCCGGTCAGGGTCACCGGGGAGCTGTTTTTT. The chain carries TRBV27 and TRBJ2-2; D possibly corresponds to TRBD1 (5 bases). The CDR3 contains 17 residues. Trimming took off 2 bases at V and 4 bases at J, with 17 bases between the two ends. Germline CDR1 and CDR2: MNHEY and SMNVEV (reference sequence).